This TCR beta chain came from a study of T cell changes during pregnancy in multiple sclerosis. The CDR3 spans 13 residues. Germline CDR1 reads SGHTA; CDR2 reads FQGNSA. Trimming pared 10 bases from V and 2 bases from J, leaving 15 bases between. This clone was counted a few times. Repertoires were generated with immunoSEQ multiplex PCR, while TCRdb's copy carries only in-frame clones and drops some. The sample has about 76,000 clones, around 93% seen once. The source is a female donor with multiple sclerosis, enrolled in a pregnancy study. The chain recombines TRBV7-2 with TRBJ2-7; D possibly corresponds to TRBD2 (6 bases). The sample consisted of peripheral blood, taken in the second trimester of pregnancy. DNA for the CDR3: TGTGCCATTTTCGGGGAGGAAACCTACGAGCAGTACTTC. Protein sequence: CAIFGEETYEQYF.